This T cell receptor (beta chain) was obtained from a study of regulatory T cells in long-lasting Graves disease. CDR3 size: 15 residues. Germline V gives CDR1 SGHRS, CDR2 YFSETQ. Trimming removed 4 bases from V and 2 bases from J, with 14 bases in between. Time point of the sample: newly diagnosed GD, antithyroid drugs for less than 3 months. From PBMCs, RNA was extracted and then used to make the TCR library. Investigators prepared the TCR beta libraries by applying iRepertoire HTBI primers and Arm-PCR of CDR3 regions. TCRdb re-derived calls from the multiplex PCR reads in MiXCR, one entry per CDR3 protein. This sample carries just over 600,000 distinct CDR3 sequences, less than 20% of them seen once, and the ten largest clones take 15% to 20%. The same data also contributed to another study, on T cells in Graves' hyperthyroidism and ophthalmopathy.

The sample consisted of peripheral blood mononuclear cells (PBMCs), taken at new diagnosis, from a patient treated with antithyroid drugs. The TCR was taken from a woman between 25 and 40 years old with Graves disease. V gene TRBV5-1 combines with J gene TRBJ2-3, with a tentative D call TRBD1 (5 bases). The CDR3 DNA reads as TGCGCCAGCAGCCGTCTTTCAGGGCCCACAGATACGCAGTATTTT. Protein sequence: CASSRLSGPTDTQYF.